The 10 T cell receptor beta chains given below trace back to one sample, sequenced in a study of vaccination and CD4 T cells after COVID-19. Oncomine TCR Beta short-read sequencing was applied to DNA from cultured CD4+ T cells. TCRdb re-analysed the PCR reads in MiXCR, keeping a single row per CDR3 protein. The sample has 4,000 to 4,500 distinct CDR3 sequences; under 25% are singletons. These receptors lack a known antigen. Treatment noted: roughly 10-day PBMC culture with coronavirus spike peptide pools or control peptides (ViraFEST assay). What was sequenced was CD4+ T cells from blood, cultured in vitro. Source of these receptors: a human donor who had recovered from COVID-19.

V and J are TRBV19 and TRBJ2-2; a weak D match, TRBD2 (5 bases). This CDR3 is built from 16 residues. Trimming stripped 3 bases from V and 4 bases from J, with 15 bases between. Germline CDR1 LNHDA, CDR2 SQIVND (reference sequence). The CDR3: CASSIYRTLGTGELFF. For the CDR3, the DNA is TGTGCCAGTAGTATTTATAGGACTCTAGGCACCGGGGAGCTGTTTTTT.

CDR3 residues: CASSEFKGDNSPLHF. The DNA of the CDR3 is TGTGCCAGCAGTGAATTTAAGGGTGATAATTCACCCCTCCACTTT. The V and J genes are TRBV25-1 and TRBJ1-6; D is unclear. Trimming removed 1 base from V and 5 bases from J, with 9 bases in between. Per germline, CDR1 MGHDK and CDR2 SYGVNS. The CDR3 runs to 15 residues.

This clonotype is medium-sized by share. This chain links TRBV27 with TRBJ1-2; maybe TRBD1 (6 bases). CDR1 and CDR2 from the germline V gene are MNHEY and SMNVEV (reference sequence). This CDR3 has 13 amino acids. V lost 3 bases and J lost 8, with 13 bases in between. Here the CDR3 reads CASSLRGAQGYTF. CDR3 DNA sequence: TGTGCCAGCAGTTTGAGGGGGGCGCAGGGCTACACCTTC.

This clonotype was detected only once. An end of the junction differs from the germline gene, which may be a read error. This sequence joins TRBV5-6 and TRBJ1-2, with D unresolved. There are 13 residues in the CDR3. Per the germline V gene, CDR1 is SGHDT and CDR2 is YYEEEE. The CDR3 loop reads CASSPGVGLGYTF. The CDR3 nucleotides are TGTGCCAGCAGCCCCGGTGTAGGGTTGGGCTACACCTTT. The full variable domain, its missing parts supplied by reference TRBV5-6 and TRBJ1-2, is DAGVTQSPTHLIKTRGQQVTLRCSPKSGHDTVSWYQQALGQGPQFIFQYYEEEERQRGNFPDRFSGHQFPNYSSELNVNALLLGDSALYLCASSPGVGLGYTFGSGTRLTVV.

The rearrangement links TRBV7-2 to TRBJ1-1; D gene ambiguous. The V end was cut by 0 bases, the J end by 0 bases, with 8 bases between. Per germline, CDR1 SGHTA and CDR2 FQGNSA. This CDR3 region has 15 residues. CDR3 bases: TGTGCCAGCAGCTTAGCGTACATTTTGAACACTGAAGCTTTCTTT. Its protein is CASSLAYILNTEAFF.

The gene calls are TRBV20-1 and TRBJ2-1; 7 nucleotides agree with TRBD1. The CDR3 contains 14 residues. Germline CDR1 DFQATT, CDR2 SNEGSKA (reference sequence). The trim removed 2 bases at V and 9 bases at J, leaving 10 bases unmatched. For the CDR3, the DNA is TGCAGTGCTAGAAAGGGGGCTTTGGTTAGTGAGCAGTTCTTC. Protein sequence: CSARKGALVSEQFF.

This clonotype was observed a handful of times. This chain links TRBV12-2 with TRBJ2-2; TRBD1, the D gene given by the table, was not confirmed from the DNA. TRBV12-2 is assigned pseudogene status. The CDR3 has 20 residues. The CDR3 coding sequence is TGTGCAAGTCGCTTAGCGGGACTGGATTTGGTAGGGGGCTGTAGAAGGGAGCTGTTTTTT. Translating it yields CASRLAGLDLVGGCRRELFF.

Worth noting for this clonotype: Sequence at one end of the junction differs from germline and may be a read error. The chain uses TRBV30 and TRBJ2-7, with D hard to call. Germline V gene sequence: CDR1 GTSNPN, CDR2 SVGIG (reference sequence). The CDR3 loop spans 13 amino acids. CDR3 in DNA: TGTGTCTGGAGTGACGGATCCTCCTACGAGCAGTACTTC. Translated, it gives CVWSDGSSYEQYF. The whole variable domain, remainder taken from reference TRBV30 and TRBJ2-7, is SQTIHQWPATLVQPVGSPLSLECTVEGTSNPNLYWYRQAAGRGLQLLFYSVGIGQISSEVPQNLSASRPQDRQFILSSKKLLLSDSGFYLCVWSDGSSYEQYFGPGTRLTVT.

CDR3 residues: CASSLGEPIVTRDSSTDTQYF. The DNA for the CDR3 is TGCGCCAGCAGCTTGGGGGAGCCCATTGTGACGAGGGACAGCTCCACAGATACGCAGTATTTT. This chain connects TRBV5-1 to TRBJ2-3, with 7 bases lining up with TRBD1. The V and J ends lost 0 bases and 2 bases, in that order; junction bases with no gene match: 21. The CDR3 extends over 21 amino acids. CDR1 is SGHRS, CDR2 YFSETQ, per germline.

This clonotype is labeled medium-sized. CDR3 in amino acids: CASSEGEWTDTQYF. CDR3 bases: TGCGCCAGCAGTGAGGGGGAGTGGACAGATACGCAGTATTTT. The V and J genes are TRBV10-1 and TRBJ2-3; the D gene is possibly TRBD2 (5 bases). CDR3 length equals 14 residues. Looked up from germline, CDR1 is WNHNN and CDR2 is SYGVQD (reference sequence). V lost 2 bases and J lost 3, with 9 bases in between.